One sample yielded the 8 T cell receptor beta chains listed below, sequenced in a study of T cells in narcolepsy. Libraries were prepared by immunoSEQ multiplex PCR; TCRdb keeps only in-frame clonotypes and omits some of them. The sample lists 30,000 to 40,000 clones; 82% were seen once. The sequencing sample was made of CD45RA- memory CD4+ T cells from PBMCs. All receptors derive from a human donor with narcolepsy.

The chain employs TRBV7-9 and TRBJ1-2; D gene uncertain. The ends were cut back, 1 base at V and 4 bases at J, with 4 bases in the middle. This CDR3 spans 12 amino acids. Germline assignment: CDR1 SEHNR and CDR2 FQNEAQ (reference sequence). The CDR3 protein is CASSLDSYGYTF. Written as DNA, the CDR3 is TGTGCCAGCAGCTTAGACAGCTATGGCTACACCTTC.

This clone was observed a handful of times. CDR3 region: CSAKTGANTEAFF. The CDR3 DNA sequence: TGCAGCGCCAAGACAGGGGCTAACACTGAAGCTTTCTTT. This sequence joins TRBV29-1 and TRBJ1-1; 8 bases align to TRBD1. Germline V CDR1 and CDR2: SQVTM, ANQGSEA. V was pared by 7 bases and J by 2 bases, with 6 bases of the junction left unmatched. CDR3 length equals 13 residues.

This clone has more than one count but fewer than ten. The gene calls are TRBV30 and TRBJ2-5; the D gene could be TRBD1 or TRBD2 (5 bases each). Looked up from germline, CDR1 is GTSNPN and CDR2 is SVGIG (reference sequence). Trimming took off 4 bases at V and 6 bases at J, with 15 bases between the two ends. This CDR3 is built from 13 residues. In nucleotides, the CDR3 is TGTGCCTGGATAGGAGAGGGGCGAAAGACCCAGTACTTC. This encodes CAWIGEGRKTQYF.

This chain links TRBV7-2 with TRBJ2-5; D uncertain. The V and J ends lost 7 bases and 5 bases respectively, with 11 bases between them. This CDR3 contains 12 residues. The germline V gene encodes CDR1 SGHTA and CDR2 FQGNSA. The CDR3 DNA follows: TGTGCCAGCACCCTCCCGGGTGAGACCCAGTACTTC. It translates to CASTLPGETQYF. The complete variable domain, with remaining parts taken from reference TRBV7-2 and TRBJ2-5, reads GAGVSQSPSNKVTEKGKDVELRCDPISGHTALYWYRQSLGQGLEFLIYFQGNSAPDKSGLPSDRFSAERTGGSVSTLTIQRTQQEDSAVYLCASTLPGETQYFGPGTRLLVL.

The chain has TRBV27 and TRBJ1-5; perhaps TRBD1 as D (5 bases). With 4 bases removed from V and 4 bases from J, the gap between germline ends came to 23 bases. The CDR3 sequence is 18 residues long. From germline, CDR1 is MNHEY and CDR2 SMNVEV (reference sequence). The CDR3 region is CASSSLTRDSLSNQPQHF. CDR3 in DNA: TGTGCCAGCAGTTCTTTAACCCGGGACTCCCTCTCAAATCAGCCCCAGCATTTT.

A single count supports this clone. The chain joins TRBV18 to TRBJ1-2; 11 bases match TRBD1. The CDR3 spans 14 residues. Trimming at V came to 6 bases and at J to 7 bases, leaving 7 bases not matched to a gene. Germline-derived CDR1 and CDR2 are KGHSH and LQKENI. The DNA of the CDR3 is TGTGCCAGCTCGTCGGACAGGGGGCTAGGTGGCTACACCTTC. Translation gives CASSSDRGLGGYTF.

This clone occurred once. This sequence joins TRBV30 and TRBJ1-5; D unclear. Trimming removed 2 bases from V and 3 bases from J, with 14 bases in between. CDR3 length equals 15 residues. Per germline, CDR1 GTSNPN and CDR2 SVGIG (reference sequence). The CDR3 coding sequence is TGTGCCTGGAGTTACGGACGGAACCCCAATCAGCCCCAGCATTTT. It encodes CAWSYGRNPNQPQHF.

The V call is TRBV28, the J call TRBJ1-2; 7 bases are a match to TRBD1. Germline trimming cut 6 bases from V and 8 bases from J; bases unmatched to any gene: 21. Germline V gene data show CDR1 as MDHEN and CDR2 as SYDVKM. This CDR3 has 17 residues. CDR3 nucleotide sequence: TGTGCCAGCAGCCTTGACAGGGAAAGGTCAAATGGTTGGGGCTACACCTTC. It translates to CASSLDRERSNGWGYTF.